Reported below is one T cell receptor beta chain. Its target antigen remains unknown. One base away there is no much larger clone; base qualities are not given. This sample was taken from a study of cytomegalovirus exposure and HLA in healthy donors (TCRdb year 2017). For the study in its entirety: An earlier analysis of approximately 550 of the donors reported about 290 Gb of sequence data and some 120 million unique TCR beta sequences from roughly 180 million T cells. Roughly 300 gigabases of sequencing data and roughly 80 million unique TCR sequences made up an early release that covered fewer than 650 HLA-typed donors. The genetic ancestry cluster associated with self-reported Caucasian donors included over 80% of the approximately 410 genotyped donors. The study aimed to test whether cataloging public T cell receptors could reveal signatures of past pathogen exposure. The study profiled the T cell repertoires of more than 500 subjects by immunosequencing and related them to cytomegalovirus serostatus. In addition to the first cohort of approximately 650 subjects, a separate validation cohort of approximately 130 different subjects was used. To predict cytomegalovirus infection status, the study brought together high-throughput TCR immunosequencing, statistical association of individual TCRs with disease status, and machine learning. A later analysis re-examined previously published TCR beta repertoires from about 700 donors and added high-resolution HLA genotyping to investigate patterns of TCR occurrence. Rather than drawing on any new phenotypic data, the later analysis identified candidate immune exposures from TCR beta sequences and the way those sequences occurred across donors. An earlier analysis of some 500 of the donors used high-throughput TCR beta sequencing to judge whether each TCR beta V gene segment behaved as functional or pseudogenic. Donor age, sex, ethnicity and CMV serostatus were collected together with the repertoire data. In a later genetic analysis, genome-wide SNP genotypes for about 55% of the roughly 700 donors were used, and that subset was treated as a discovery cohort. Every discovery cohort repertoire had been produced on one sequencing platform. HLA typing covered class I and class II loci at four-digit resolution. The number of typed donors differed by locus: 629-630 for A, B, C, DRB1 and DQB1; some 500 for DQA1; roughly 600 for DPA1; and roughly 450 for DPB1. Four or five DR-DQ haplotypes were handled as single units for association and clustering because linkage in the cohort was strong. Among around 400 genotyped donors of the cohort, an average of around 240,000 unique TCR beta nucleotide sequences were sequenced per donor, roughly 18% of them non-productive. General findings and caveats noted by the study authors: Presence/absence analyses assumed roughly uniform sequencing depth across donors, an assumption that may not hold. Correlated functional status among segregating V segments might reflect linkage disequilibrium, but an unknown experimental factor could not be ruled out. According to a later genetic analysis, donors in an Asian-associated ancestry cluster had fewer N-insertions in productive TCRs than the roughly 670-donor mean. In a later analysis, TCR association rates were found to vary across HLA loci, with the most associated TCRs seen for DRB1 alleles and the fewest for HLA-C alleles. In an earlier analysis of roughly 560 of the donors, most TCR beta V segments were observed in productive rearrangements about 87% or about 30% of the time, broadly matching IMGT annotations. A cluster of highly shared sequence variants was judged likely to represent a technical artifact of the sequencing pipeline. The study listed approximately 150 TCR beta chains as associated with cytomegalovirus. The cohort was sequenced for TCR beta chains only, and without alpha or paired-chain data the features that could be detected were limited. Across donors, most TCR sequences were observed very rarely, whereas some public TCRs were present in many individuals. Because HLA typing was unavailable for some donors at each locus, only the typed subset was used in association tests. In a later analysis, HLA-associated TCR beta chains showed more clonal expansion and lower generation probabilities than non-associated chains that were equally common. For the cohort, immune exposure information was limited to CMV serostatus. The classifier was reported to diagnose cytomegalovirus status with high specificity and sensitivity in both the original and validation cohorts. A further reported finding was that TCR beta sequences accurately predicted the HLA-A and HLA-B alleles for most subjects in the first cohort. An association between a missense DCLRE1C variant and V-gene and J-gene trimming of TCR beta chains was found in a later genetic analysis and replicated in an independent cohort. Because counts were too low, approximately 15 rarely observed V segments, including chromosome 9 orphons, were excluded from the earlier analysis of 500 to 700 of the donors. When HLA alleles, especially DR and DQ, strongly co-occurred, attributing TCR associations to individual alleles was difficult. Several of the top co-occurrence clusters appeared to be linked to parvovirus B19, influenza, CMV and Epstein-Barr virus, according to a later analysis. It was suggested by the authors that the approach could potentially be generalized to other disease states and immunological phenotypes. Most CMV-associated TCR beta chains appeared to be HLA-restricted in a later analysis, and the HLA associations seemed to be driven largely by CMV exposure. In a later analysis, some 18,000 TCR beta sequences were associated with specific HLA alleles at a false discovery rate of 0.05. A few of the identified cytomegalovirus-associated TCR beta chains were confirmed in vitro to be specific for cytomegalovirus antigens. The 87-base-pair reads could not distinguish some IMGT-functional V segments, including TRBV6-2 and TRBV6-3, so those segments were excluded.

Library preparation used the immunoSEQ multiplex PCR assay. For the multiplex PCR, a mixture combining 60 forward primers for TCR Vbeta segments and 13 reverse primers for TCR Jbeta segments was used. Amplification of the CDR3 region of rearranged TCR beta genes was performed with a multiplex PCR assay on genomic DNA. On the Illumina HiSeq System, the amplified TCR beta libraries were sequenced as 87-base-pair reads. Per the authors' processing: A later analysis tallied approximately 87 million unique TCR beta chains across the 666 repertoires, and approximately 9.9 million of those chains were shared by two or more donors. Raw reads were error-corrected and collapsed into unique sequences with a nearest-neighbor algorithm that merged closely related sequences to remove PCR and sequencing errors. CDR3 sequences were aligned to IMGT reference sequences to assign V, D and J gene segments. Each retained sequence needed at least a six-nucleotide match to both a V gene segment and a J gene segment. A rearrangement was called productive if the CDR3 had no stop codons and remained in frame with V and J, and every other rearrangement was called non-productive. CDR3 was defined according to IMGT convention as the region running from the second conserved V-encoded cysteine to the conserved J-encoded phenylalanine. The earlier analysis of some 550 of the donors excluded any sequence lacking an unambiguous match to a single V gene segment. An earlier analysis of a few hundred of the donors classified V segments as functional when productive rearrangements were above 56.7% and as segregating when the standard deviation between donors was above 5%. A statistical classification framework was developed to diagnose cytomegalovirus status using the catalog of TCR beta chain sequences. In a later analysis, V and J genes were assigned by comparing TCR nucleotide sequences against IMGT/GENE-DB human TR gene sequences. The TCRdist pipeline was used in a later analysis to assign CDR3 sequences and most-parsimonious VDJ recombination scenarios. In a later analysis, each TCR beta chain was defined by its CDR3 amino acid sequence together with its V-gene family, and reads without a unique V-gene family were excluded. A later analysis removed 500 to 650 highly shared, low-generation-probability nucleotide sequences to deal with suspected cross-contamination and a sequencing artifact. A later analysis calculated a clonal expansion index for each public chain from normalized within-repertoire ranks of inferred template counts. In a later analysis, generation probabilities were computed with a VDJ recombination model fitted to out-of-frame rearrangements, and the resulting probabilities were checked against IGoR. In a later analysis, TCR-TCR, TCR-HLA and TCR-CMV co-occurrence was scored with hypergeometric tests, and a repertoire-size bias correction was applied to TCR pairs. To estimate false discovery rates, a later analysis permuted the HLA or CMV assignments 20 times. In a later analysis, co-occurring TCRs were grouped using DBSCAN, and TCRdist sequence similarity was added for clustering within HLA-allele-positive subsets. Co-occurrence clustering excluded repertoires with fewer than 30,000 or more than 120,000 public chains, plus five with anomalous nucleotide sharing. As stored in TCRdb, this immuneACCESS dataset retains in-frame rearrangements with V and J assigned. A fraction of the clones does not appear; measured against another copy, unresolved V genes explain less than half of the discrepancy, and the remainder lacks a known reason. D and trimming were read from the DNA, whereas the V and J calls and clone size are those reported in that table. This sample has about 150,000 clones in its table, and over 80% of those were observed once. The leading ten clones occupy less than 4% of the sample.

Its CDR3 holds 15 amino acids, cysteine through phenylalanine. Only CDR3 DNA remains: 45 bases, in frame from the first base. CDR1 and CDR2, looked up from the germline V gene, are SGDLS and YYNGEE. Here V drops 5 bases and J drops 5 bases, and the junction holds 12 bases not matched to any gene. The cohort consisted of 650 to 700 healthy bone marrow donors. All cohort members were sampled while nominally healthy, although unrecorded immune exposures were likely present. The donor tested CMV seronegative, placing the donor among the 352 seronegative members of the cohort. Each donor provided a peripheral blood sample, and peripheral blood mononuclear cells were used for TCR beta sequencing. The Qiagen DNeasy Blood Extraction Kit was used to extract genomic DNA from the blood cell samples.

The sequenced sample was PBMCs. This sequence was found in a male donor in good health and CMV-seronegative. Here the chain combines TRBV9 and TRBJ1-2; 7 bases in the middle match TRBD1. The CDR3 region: CASSVDRATQYGYTF. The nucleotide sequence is TGTGCCAGCAGTGTTGACAGGGCCACGCAGTATGGCTACACCTTC.